The source of this T cell receptor (beta chain) is a study of blood T cell repertoires in COVID-19. Study information: Collection of acute and convalescent COVID-19 samples took place in the United States, Italy and Spain. In each case, the material was cDNA or gDNA derived from T cells, B-cell-depleted T cells, or PBMCs.

As processed by the authors: Estimation of nucleated cell counts relied on the amplification of reference gene primers. Produced via immunoSEQ multiplex PCR; TCRdb's table is partial and in-frame only. The V and J calls and the clone size are those of that table, but D and trimming were determined from the DNA. The data show some 150,000 clones, around 82% seen once. Per the germline V gene, CDR1 is SGHDT and CDR2 is YYEEEE. The CDR3 runs to 14 residues. V lost 4 bases, J lost 7 bases, and 15 bases lay in between. V and J are TRBV5-6 and TRBJ2-4; D possibly corresponds to TRBD2 (5 bases). The source is a man between 60 and 75 years old with acute or convalescent COVID-19. Sequenced sample: peripheral blood. The DNA of the CDR3 is TGTGCCAGCAGCGCGGGTAGGGTTCGGAACATTCAGTACTTC. This codes for CASSAGRVRNIQYF.